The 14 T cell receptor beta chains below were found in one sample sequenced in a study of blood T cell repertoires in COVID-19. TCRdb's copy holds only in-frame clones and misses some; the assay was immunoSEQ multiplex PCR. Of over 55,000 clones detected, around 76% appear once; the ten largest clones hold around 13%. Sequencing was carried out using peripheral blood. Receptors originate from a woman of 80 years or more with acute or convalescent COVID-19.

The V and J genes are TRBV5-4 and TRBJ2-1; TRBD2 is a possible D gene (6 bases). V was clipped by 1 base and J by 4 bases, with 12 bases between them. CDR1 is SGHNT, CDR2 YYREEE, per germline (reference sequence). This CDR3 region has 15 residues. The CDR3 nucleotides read TGTGCCAGCAGCTTGCAGGACTACCTTTACAATGAGCAGTTCTTC. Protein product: CASSLQDYLYNEQFF. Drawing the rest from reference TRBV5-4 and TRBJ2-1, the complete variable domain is ETGVTQSPTHLIKTRGQQVTLRCSSQSGHNTVSWYQQALGQGPQFIFQYYREEENGRGNFPPRFSGLQFPNYSSELNVNALELDDSALYLCASSLQDYLYNEQFFGPGTRLTVL.

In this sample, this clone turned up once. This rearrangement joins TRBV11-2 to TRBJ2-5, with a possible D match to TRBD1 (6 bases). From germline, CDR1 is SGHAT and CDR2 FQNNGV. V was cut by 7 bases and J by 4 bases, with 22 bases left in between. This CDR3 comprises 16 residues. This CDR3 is CASTYTGNWPTETQYF. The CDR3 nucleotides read TGTGCCAGCACCTATACAGGGAATTGGCCCACAGAGACCCAGTACTTC.

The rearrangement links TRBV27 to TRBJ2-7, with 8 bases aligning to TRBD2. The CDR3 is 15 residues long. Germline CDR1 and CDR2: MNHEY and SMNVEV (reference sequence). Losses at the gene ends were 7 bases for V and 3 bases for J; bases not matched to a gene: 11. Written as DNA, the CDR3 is TGTGCCAGCATTCCCCGGGGGGGTCTCTACTACGAGCAGTACTTC. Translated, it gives CASIPRGGLYYEQYF.

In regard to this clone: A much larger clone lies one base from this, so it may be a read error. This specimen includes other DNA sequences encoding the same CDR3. The CDR3 coding sequence is TGTGCCAGCAGCGTATCACCCGGAGCAGGGGGTTGGGCTGAAGCTTTCTTT. Translating gives CASSVSPGAGGWAEAFF. The J gene is TRBJ1-1, the V gene TRBV7-8; 7 nucleotides agree with TRBD1. V shed 5 bases, J shed 6 bases, and the junction held 18 bases outside the gene matches. This CDR3 spans 17 amino acids. CDR1 is SGHVS, CDR2 FQNEAQ, per germline. Full variable domain (rest looked up from reference TRBV7-8 and TRBJ1-1): GAGVSQSPRYKVAKRGQDVALRCDPISGHVSLFWYQQALGQGPEFLTYFQNEAQLDKSGLPSDRFFAERPEGSVSTLKIQRTQQEDSAVYLCASSVSPGAGGWAEAFFGQGTRLTVV.

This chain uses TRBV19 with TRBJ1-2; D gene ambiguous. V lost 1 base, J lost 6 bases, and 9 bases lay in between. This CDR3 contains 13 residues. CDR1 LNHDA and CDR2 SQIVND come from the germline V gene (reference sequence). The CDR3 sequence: CASSIVSRNGYTF. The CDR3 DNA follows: TGTGCCAGTAGTATAGTGTCCAGGAATGGCTACACCTTC. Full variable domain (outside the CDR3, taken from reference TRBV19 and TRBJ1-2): DGGITQSPKYLFRKEGQNVTLSCEQNLNHDAMYWYRQDPGQGLRLIYYSQIVNDFQKGDIAEGYSVSREKKESFPLTVTSAQKNPTAFYLCASSIVSRNGYTFGSGTRLTVV.

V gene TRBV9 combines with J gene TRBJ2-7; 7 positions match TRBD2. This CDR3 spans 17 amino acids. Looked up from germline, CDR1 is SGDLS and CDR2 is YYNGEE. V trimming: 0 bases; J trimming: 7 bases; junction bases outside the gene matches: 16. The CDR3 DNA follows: TGTGCCAGCAGCGTAGAGGGCGGGAGCGCCCCACCGGGTGAGCAGTACTTC. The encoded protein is CASSVEGGSAPPGEQYF.

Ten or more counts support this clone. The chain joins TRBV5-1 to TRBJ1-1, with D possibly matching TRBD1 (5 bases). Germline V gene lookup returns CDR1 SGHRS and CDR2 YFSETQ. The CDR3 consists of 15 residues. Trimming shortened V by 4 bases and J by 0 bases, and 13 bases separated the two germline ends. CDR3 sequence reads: CASSPGHVMNTEAFF. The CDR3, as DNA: TGCGCCAGCAGCCCAGGACACGTCATGAACACTGAAGCTTTCTTT.

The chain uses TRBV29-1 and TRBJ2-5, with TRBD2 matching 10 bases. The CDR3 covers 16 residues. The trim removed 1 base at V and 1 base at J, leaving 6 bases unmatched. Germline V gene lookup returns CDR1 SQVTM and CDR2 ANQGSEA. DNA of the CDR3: TGCAGCGTTGAAGTTCTAGCGGGAGTCCCCCAAGAGACCCAGTACTTC. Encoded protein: CSVEVLAGVPQETQYF.

The CDR3: CASRLGTSGRIYEQYF. DNA of the CDR3: TGTGCCAGCAGGCTAGGGACTAGCGGGAGGATATACGAGCAGTACTTC. The J gene is TRBJ2-7, the V gene TRBV11-2, with 15 bases identical to TRBD2. This CDR3 contains 16 residues. CDR1 and CDR2 from the germline V gene are SGHAT and FQNNGV. J lost 4 bases, V lost 6 bases, and 7 bases had no gene match. The whole variable domain, filled in from reference TRBV11-2 and TRBJ2-7, reads EAGVAQSPRYKIIEKRQSVAFWCNPISGHATLYWYQQILGQGPKLLIQFQNNGVVDDSQLPKDRFSAERLKGVDSTLKIQPAKLEDSAVYLCASRLGTSGRIYEQYFGPGTRLTVT.

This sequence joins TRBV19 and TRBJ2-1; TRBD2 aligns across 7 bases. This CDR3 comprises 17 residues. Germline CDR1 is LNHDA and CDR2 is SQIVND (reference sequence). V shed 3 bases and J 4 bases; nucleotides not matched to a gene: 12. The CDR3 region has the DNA TGTGCCAGTAGTATCCTTTGGACTAGTTTACAGTACAATGAGCAGTTCTTC. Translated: CASSILWTSLQYNEQFF.

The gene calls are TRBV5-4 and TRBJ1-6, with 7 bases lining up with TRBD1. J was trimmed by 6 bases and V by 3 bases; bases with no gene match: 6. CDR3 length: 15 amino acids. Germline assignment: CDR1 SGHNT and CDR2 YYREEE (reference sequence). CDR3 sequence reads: CASSSGTAFNSPLHF. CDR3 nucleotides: TGTGCCAGCAGCTCAGGGACAGCCTTTAATTCACCCCTCCACTTT.

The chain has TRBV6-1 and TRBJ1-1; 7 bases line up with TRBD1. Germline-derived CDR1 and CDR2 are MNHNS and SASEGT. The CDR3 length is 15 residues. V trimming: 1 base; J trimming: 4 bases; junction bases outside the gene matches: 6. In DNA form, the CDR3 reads TGTGCCAGCAGTGAAGTTAAAGGGGGCATCACTGAAGCTTTCTTT. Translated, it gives CASSEVKGGITEAFF.

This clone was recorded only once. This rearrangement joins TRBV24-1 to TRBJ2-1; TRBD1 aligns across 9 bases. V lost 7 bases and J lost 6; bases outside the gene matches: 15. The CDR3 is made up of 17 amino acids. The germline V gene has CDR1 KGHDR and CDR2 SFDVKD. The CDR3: CATRLQGAQVSGNEQFF. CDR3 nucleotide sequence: TGTGCCACCAGGCTACAGGGGGCGCAAGTCTCGGGCAATGAGCAGTTCTTC.

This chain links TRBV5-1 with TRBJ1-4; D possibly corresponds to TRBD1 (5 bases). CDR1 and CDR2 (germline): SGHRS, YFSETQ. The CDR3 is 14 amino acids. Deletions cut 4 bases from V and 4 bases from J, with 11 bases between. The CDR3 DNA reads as TGCGCCAGCAGCATAGACAGCCGTAATGAAAAACTGTTTTTT. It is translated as CASSIDSRNEKLFF. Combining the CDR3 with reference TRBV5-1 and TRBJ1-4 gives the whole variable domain KAGVTQTPRYLIKTRGQQVTLSCSPISGHRSVSWYQQTPGQGLQFLFEYFSETQRNKGNFPGRFSGRQFSNSRSEMNVSTLELGDSALYLCASSIDSRNEKLFFGSGTQLSVL.